This paragraph reports one T cell receptor (beta chain). Antigen specificity is unknown. 5'RACE, which relied on constant-segment primers, yielded TCR alpha and TCR beta cDNA libraries carrying sample barcodes and UMIs. TCRdb processed the 5' RACE reads anew with MiXCR; each CDR3 protein has one entry. The sample yields roughly 560,000 distinct CDR3 sequences, 20% seen once. This sample is drawn from a study of T-cell memory formation after mild COVID-19. Findings and limits, study-wide: Confirmation of SARS-CoV-2 specificity was lacking for second-wave clones peaking day 37.

The receptor's source is an adult woman who had mild COVID-19 (a few samples of this study predate the infection). Cell type and time point are not known. Material for sequencing was PBMCs or a T cell subset sorted from them (not recorded which).

In DNA form, the CDR3 reads TGTGCCAGCAGGATGACAGGGTTCACCGGGGAGCTGTTTTTT. Translated, it gives CASRMTGFTGELFF. V and J are TRBV3-1 and TRBJ2-2; 7 bases are shared with TRBD1. The ends lost 6 bases at V and 4 bases at J; junction bases unmatched: 5. CDR3 length: 14 residues. Germline V gene sequence: CDR1 LGHDT, CDR2 YNNKEL (reference sequence).